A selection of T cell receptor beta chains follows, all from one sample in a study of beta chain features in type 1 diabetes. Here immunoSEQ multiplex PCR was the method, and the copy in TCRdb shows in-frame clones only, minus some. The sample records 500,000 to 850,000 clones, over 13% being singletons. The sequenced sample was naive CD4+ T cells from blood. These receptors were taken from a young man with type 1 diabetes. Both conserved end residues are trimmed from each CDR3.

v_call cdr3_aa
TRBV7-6 ASSFATGDTEAF
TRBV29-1 SVEGQGYEQY
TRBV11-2 ASSFGLAFQETQY
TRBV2 ASSGGTSHYEQY
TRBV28 ASSLGAFRAYEQY
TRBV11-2 ASSLDVQPQH
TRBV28 ASCSGQGFALF
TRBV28 ASGRGGGYT
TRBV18 ASSPGGTGLTEAF
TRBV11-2 ASSLRTVMDTEAF
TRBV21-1 ASSKIYEQY
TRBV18 ASSPQGQGMNEQF
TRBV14 ASSQSVNTGELF
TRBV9 ASSSLPKLNTEAF
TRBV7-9 ASSSDRTDTQY
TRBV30 AWSIGGSSGEQY
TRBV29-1 SVQYSGQGGQPQH
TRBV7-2 ASSLSSGSHYEQY
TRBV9 ASSVSRAGDTQY
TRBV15 ATSRTQGSAKNIQY
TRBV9 ASSPRLGGTGNNEQF
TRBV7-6 ASSLRGDPIYEQY
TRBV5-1 ASSLSGNNEQF
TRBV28 ASSLVGTETQY
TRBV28 ASSYSPLYEQY
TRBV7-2 ASSYGLAGPYEQY
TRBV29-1 SVGDYSSSYNEQF
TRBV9 ASSVASDSAYEQY